This entry lists 25 T cell receptor beta chains sequenced from one sample in a study of blood T cell repertoires in COVID-19. TCRdb's table, derived via immunoSEQ multiplex PCR, lists solely in-frame clones and lacks some. The sample includes tens of thousands of clones, 88% of them seen just once. Specimen: PBMCs or T cells enriched from blood (not recorded which). The receptors stem from a woman aged 40 to 50 who had recovered from COVID-19.

Remarks on this clone: The sample holds other DNA sequences that translate to the same CDR3. This CDR3 is CASSQGPNQPQHF. The DNA of the CDR3 is TGTGCCAGCAGCCAAGGGCCCAATCAGCCCCAGCATTTT. This chain joins TRBV3-1 (or the pseudogene TRBV3-2) and TRBJ1-5; D gene uncertain. Trimming took off 1 base at V and 3 bases at J, with 4 bases between the two ends. The CDR3 loop spans 13 amino acids. Germline V gene lookup returns CDR1 LGHDT and CDR2 YNNKEL (reference sequence).

The chain uses TRBV28 and TRBJ1-5; 7 nucleotides match TRBD1. CDR1 is MDHEN, CDR2 SYDVKM, per germline. The J segment lost 4 bases and the V segment lost 5 bases, leaving 11 bases of the junction unmatched. The CDR3 consists of 16 residues. CDR3 amino acids: CASSPERGQGNQPQHF. The CDR3 nucleotides read TGTGCCAGCAGTCCCGAGAGGGGGCAGGGTAATCAGCCCCAGCATTTT.

The chain employs TRBV5-1 and TRBJ2-2, with 10 bases matching TRBD2. V shed 4 bases and J 0 bases; nucleotides not matched to a gene: 6. The germline V gene encodes CDR1 SGHRS and CDR2 YFSETQ. The CDR3 extends over 17 amino acids. CDR3 residues: CASSKISGGSNTGELFF. CDR3 DNA sequence: TGCGCCAGCAGCAAAATTAGCGGGGGGTCGAACACCGGGGAGCTGTTTTTT.

The gene calls are TRBV27 and TRBJ2-1; 11 bases are shared with TRBD2. From germline, CDR1 is MNHEY and CDR2 SMNVEV (reference sequence). This CDR3 comprises 17 residues. V was pared by 5 bases and J by 0 bases, with 6 bases of the junction left unmatched. The CDR3 loop reads CASSIIAGGSSYNEQFF. The CDR3 nucleotides read TGTGCCAGCAGTATCATAGCGGGGGGGAGCTCCTACAATGAGCAGTTCTTC.

The rearrangement uses TRBV3-1 (or the pseudogene TRBV3-2) and TRBJ2-5, with TRBD2 identical over 10 bases. Trimming took 4 bases from V and 5 from J; bases not matched to a gene: 4. The CDR3 spans 14 residues. Germline CDR1 is LGHDT and CDR2 is YNNKEL (reference sequence). This chain's CDR3 is CASSPSGGGETQYF. In nucleotides, the CDR3 is TGTGCCAGCAGCCCTAGCGGGGGCGGTGAGACCCAGTACTTC.

This sequence joins TRBV6-5 and TRBJ2-5, with a weak D call TRBD1 (6 bases). There are 15 residues in the CDR3. The germline CDR1 and CDR2 sequences are MNHEY and SVGAGI. V lost 4 bases and J lost 4, with 16 bases in between. The CDR3 DNA reads TGTGCCAGCAGTTCCCATACAGGGTACGGAGAGACCCAGTACTTC. This sequence encodes CASSSHTGYGETQYF.

The rearrangement joins TRBV12-3 or TRBV12-4 to TRBJ2-7, with a tentative D call TRBD2 (5 bases). The CDR3 covers 12 residues. The V and J ends lost 1 base and 9 bases respectively, with 10 bases between them. The chain's CDR3 is CASSLGPAAQYF. The CDR3 DNA reads as TGTGCCAGCAGTTTAGGGCCAGCGGCGCAGTACTTC.

The chain combines TRBV2 with TRBJ1-4, with 11 bases identical to TRBD1. CDR1 is SNHLY, CDR2 FYNNEI, per germline. J gave up 7 bases and V 7 bases, and 8 bases lay outside the gene matches. The CDR3 covers 15 residues. The CDR3 region has the DNA TGTGCCAGCATTCTCCTCGGACAGGGGGCTGAAAAACTGTTTTTT. This sequence encodes CASILLGQGAEKLFF. Looking up the rest from reference TRBV2 and TRBJ1-4 gives the full variable domain: EPEVTQTPSHQVTQMGQEVILRCVPISNHLYFYWYRQILGQKVEFLVSFYNNEISEKSEIFDDQFSVERPDGSNFTLKIRSTKLEDSAMYFCASILLGQGAEKLFFGSGTQLSVL.

This chain links TRBV6-5 with TRBJ1-1, with D perhaps matching TRBD1 (6 bases). V lost 7 bases and J 0 bases, leaving 12 bases between the germline ends. Germline V gene sequence: CDR1 MNHEY, CDR2 SVGAGI. The CDR3 extends over 14 amino acids. The CDR3 DNA reads TGTGCCAGCAAGCCCGGGACACTGAACACTGAAGCTTTCTTT. This encodes CASKPGTLNTEAFF.

CDR3 sequence (DNA): TGTGCCAGCGCGGGGGGCCGTATCACAGATACGCAGTATTTT. It translates to CASAGGRITDTQYF. The chain couples TRBV19 to TRBJ2-3; 8 bases fit TRBD2. This CDR3 contains 14 residues. CDR1 and CDR2 from the germline V gene are LNHDA and SQIVND (reference sequence). The junction had 7 bases not matched to a gene; V was cut back by 9 bases and J by 2 bases.

A few counts support this clone. This chain's CDR3 is CASSLDWTGATYEQYF. CDR3 coding DNA: TGTGCCAGCAGTTTAGATTGGACAGGGGCAACCTACGAGCAGTACTTC. The chain has TRBV27 and TRBJ2-7; 9 bases align to TRBD1. Looked up from germline, CDR1 is MNHEY and CDR2 is SMNVEV (reference sequence). V shed 2 bases, J shed 2 bases, and the junction held 7 bases outside the gene matches. CDR3 length: 16 residues.

The chain is built from TRBV29-1 and TRBJ1-2, with 7 bases matching TRBD1. From germline, CDR1 is SQVTM and CDR2 ANQGSEA. The junction had 8 bases not matched to a gene; V was cut back by 5 bases and J by 2 bases. The CDR3 loop spans 14 amino acids. As DNA, the CDR3 is TGCAGCGTTTACTCCGGGACAGAAAACTATGGCTACACCTTC. It is translated as CSVYSGTENYGYTF.

The chain links TRBV10-2 to TRBJ1-4; TRBD1 might be the D (6 bases). Trimming took 3 bases from V and 8 from J, leaving 16 bases between them. There are 15 residues in the CDR3. Germline V CDR1 and CDR2: WSHSY, SAAADI. This CDR3 reads CASSELQGGREKLFF. Written as DNA, the CDR3 is TGCGCCAGCAGTGAATTACAGGGTGGACGAGAAAAACTGTTTTTT.

The chain uses TRBV6-1 and TRBJ2-5; a possible D gene is TRBD2 (5 bases). CDR1 and CDR2 (germline): MNHNS, SASEGT. This CDR3 has 14 residues. The germline V and J ends were trimmed by 2 bases and 5 bases, with 12 bases remaining between them. CDR3 protein: CASSEPPQRETQYF. The CDR3 DNA sequence: TGTGCCAGCAGTGAACCTCCTCAGCGGGAGACCCAGTACTTC.

The CDR3 DNA is TGCAGTGCTATTTATGACAGAGAAGCTTTCTTT. Translated, it gives CSAIYDREAFF. The V and J genes are TRBV20-1 and TRBJ1-1; D perhaps matches TRBD1 (5 bases). CDR1 and CDR2 from the germline V gene are DFQATT and SNEGSKA (reference sequence). The CDR3 is 11 amino acids. Between the trimmed V and J ends, which lost 4 bases and 8 bases, there was a span of 11 bases.

The chain joins TRBV9 to TRBJ2-3, with 10 bases that match TRBD2. J gave up 1 base and V 4 bases, and 9 bases lay outside the gene matches. This CDR3 comprises 17 residues. Germline V gene sequence: CDR1 SGDLS, CDR2 YYNGEE. The DNA for the CDR3 is TGTGCCAGCAGCACGACTAGCGGGCTCAGGGGCACAGATACGCAGTATTTT. This gives the protein CASSTTSGLRGTDTQYF.

This sequence joins TRBV27 and TRBJ2-3, with 9 bases lining up with TRBD1. Germline V lookup: CDR1 MNHEY, CDR2 SMNVEV (reference sequence). Germline trimming cut 0 bases from V and 5 bases from J; bases unmatched to any gene: 3. This CDR3 contains 15 residues. In nucleotides, the CDR3 is TGTGCCAGCAGTTTATCCGGACAGGGGATAGATACGCAGTATTTT. Protein: CASSLSGQGIDTQYF.

J is TRBJ2-1 and V is TRBV3-1 (or the pseudogene TRBV3-2), with 7 bases fitting TRBD1. CDR1 is LGHDT and CDR2 is YNNKEL in the germline V gene (reference sequence). V shed 5 bases, J shed 3 bases, and the junction held 7 bases outside the gene matches. The CDR3 spans 15 residues. The CDR3 loop is CASSVDREFYNEQFF. The CDR3, as DNA: TGTGCCAGCAGCGTCGACAGGGAGTTCTACAATGAGCAGTTCTTC.

The gene calls are TRBV12-3 or TRBV12-4 and TRBJ2-2; D unclear. This CDR3 region has 11 residues. Trimming left V 7 bases short and J 5 bases short, with 5 bases between. CDR3 bases: TGTGCCAGCACCACAACCGGGGAGCTGTTTTTT. It codes for CASTTTGELFF.

This chain connects TRBV5-1 to TRBJ2-5; 9 nucleotides line up with TRBD1. The trim removed 2 bases at V and 5 bases at J, leaving 22 bases unmatched. Germline V lookup: CDR1 SGHRS, CDR2 YFSETQ. The CDR3 totals 20 residues. The CDR3 reads CASSFFYGRAGTGQPETQYF. The CDR3 DNA reads as TGCGCCAGCAGCTTCTTCTACGGTCGCGCTGGGACAGGGCAGCCGGAGACCCAGTACTTC.

The rearrangement joins TRBV15 to TRBJ2-7, with D unresolved. CDR1 is LNHNV, CDR2 YYDKDF, per germline (reference sequence). V shed 0 bases and J shed 0 bases, with 12 bases lying between them. This CDR3 spans 16 amino acids. DNA for the CDR3: TGTGCCACCAGCAGAGAGAACGTAGCAGTCTCCTACGAGCAGTACTTC. Residues: CATSRENVAVSYEQYF.

The genes are TRBV7-9 and TRBJ1-1; possible D gene TRBD1, 6 bases. Germline CDR1 reads SEHNR; CDR2 reads FQNEAQ (reference sequence). Between the trimmed V and J ends, which lost 6 bases and 3 bases, there was a span of 14 bases. The CDR3 runs to 14 residues. This chain's CDR3 is CASRRGGADTEAFF. The CDR3, as DNA: TGTGCCAGCAGGAGGGGGGGAGCGGACACTGAAGCTTTCTTT.

The chain carries TRBV7-9 and TRBJ1-3; TRBD1 matches 8 bases. The CDR3 extends over 15 amino acids. Germline-derived CDR1 and CDR2 are SEHNR and FQNEAQ (reference sequence). V lost 1 base and J lost 6; bases outside the gene matches: 5. The chain's CDR3 is CASSLVGQGTNTIYF. The CDR3 bases are TGTGCCAGCAGCTTAGTCGGACAGGGAACAAACACCATATATTTT.

The V call is TRBV9, the J call TRBJ2-5; TRBD1 aligns across 8 bases. V lost 2 bases to trimming and J lost 5 bases; unmatched junction nucleotides: 8. Per the germline V gene, CDR1 is SGDLS and CDR2 is YYNGEE. This CDR3 has 15 residues. The CDR3 nucleotides are TGTGCCAGCAGCGTCACAGGGGGTTTTGATGAGACCCAGTACTTC. Translating it yields CASSVTGGFDETQYF. Full variable domain (remainder filled in from reference TRBV9 and TRBJ2-5): DSGVTQTPKHLITATGQRVTLRCSPRSGDLSVYWYQQSLDQGLQFLIQYYNGEERAKGNILERFSAQQFPDLHSELNLSSLELGDSALYFCASSVTGGFDETQYFGPGTRLLVL.

This chain connects TRBV5-4 to TRBJ2-1; no clear D. The CDR3 runs to 11 residues. Trimming cost V 3 bases and J 5 bases, with 3 bases left between them. Germline CDR1 and CDR2: SGHNT and YYREEE (reference sequence). The CDR3 bases are TGTGCCAGCAGCTCAAACAATGAGCAGTTCTTC. Its protein product is CASSSNNEQFF.